This T cell receptor beta chain was captured by sequencing in a study of CD8 T cells in Susac syndrome. Study at large: Patients with Susac syndrome who were sequenced included roughly 6 with active disease and eight or nine in remission.

The V gene's germline CDR1 is MGHDK and CDR2 SYGVNS. The CDR3 has 12 residues. Trimming removed 7 bases from V and 4 bases from J, with 10 bases in between. TCR beta was sequenced from blood CD8+ and CD4+ T cells. TEMRA cells were enriched by FACS, while CD8+ and CD4+ T cells were obtained through a negative isolation that was performed magnetically. It was with random hexamers that 0.5 to 1 ug RNA was reverse transcribed. Amplification of TCR beta CDR3 was carried out by immunoSEQ multiplex PCR, which covered 54 Vbeta and 13 Jbeta segments. TCRdb called the immunoSEQ multiplex PCR reads again in MiXCR, with one record for every CDR3 protein. Of 120,000 or so distinct CDR3 sequences listed, around 94% are singletons.

Material for sequencing was CD8+ T cells from PBMCs. This sequence originates from a human donor with Susac syndrome. V gene TRBV25-1 combines with J gene TRBJ1-1, with D uncertain. CDR3 in amino acids: CASTQLTTEAFF. CDR3 bases: TGTGCCAGCACTCAGTTAACCACTGAAGCTTTCTTT.